The 5 T cell receptor beta chains listed next were all sequenced from one sample in a study of OX40 agonist ivuxolimab in advanced cancers. The table came from immunoSEQ multiplex PCR; TCRdb's copy has only in-frame clones and leaves some out. Of around 40,000 clones in the sample, approximately 80% were seen once. This material consisted of CD4+ or CD8+ T cells sorted from blood, taken in a trial of the OX40 agonist ivuxolimab. These receptors were taken from an adult with an advanced solid tumor such as melanoma, head and neck, liver or kidney cancer.

The V call is TRBV28, the J call TRBJ2-2; 10 bases line up with TRBD1. The trim removed 2 bases at V and 2 bases at J, leaving 11 bases unmatched. The CDR3 is 19 residues long. The germline V gene encodes CDR1 MDHEN and CDR2 SYDVKM. The CDR3 DNA follows: TGTGCCAGCAGTTTAATCTTTCGCCGGGACAGGGGAAACACCGGGGAGCTGTTTTTT. This sequence encodes CASSLIFRRDRGNTGELFF.

The chain is built from TRBV27 and TRBJ1-2; the D is unclear. Trimming stripped 6 bases from V and 3 bases from J, with 11 bases between. The length of the CDR3 is 13 residues. Germline values: CDR1 MNHEY, CDR2 SMNVEV (reference sequence). The chain's CDR3 is CASSPLGYYGYTF. The CDR3 coding sequence is TGTGCCAGCAGCCCCCTCGGTTACTATGGCTACACCTTC.

The chain recombines TRBV6-5 with TRBJ1-1, with TRBD1 identical over 9 bases. Germline loops: CDR1 MNHEY, CDR2 SVGAGI. With 8 bases clipped from V and 4 bases from J, the junction kept 5 bases outside the gene matches. This CDR3 contains 13 residues. The CDR3 loop is CASSQGAVTEAFF. CDR3 nucleotide sequence: TGTGCCAGCTCACAGGGGGCTGTCACTGAAGCTTTCTTT.

This chain links TRBV7-9 with TRBJ1-1; D not resolved. This CDR3 is 13 amino acids long. V was cut by 2 bases and J by 3 bases, with 7 bases left in between. The V gene's germline CDR1 is SEHNR and CDR2 FQNEAQ (reference sequence). The CDR3 reads CASSLSSDTEAFF. CDR3 nucleotide sequence: TGTGCCAGCAGCTTATCGAGTGACACTGAAGCTTTCTTT.

The chain links TRBV10-2 to TRBJ2-7; D unclear. Germline values: CDR1 WSHSY, CDR2 SAAADI. The CDR3 is 16 residues long. V lost 2 bases, J lost 0 bases, and 14 bases lay in between. The CDR3 here is CASSEVSGHRSYEQYF. CDR3 sequence (DNA): TGCGCCAGCAGTGAGGTGTCGGGTCATCGCTCCTACGAGCAGTACTTC.